The rows below give T cell receptor beta chains drawn from one sample of a study of T-cell reconstitution after alpha-beta-depleted transplantation in children. TCRdb passed the PCR reads through MiXCR, listing each CDR3 protein once. The data contain hundreds of thousands of distinct CDR3 sequences, roughly 13% of them seen just once; the ten biggest clones take up around 2%. Sequencing used PBMCs, mostly from graft donor cells, obtained 360 days after TCRalphabeta/CD19-depleted stem cell transplant. Receptors were obtained from a male patient younger than 18 who had a stem cell transplant for acute myeloid leukemia, so the T cells may come from the graft donor. Both conserved end residues are part of each CDR3.

v_call	j_call	cdr3_aa
TRBV6-2/TRBV6-3	TRBJ2-1	CASRNPLAGFYEQFF
TRBV12-3/TRBV12-4	TRBJ2-1	CASSYSGTFEQFF
TRBV3-1	TRBJ2-7	CASSHSRSQQYF
TRBV29-1	TRBJ2-5	CSATGAKTQYF
TRBV20-1	TRBJ2-4	CSARTQIAKNIQYF
TRBV28	TRBJ1-5	CASSLGGPSNQPQHF
TRBV9	TRBJ2-7	CASSVVTGGPHEQYF
TRBV7-2	TRBJ2-3	CASSLGPFPSTDTQYF
TRBV2	TRBJ2-7	CAFSLDRGEWGAYEQYF
TRBV11-2	TRBJ2-2	CASSSLAGSTGELFF
TRBV7-8	TRBJ2-4	CASSPERGRLHIQYF
TRBV20-1	TRBJ2-3	CSARRPAGNTDTQYF
TRBV7-2	TRBJ2-5	CASSRLAGEETQYF
TRBV11-1	TRBJ2-1	CASSSPLNLAGVYLGQFF
TRBV7-8	TRBJ2-2	CASNKQGAVTGELFF
TRBV20-1	TRBJ2-5	CSAERGSQETQYF
TRBV29-1	TRBJ2-1	CSALGTSGYNEQFF
TRBV28	TRBJ2-5	CASTSSWRETQYF
TRBV28	TRBJ2-5	CASSFYGTSESRKTQYF
TRBV7-2	TRBJ2-4	CASSLMSGTGELNIQYF
TRBV28	TRBJ1-2	CASTRTGLGYTF
TRBV25-1	TRBJ2-5	CASSRWYQETQYF
TRBV6-2/TRBV6-3	TRBJ2-3	CASSYRVGDTQYF
TRBV20-1	TRBJ2-5	CSAIQQETQYF
TRBV12-3/TRBV12-4	TRBJ2-5	CASSRGGTLGTQYF
TRBV20-1	TRBJ2-2	CSASGLAGGTGELFF
TRBV29-1	TRBJ2-4	CSAVGGAGDSVMF
TRBV4-3	TRBJ2-7	CASSRGQGAFYEQYF
TRBV28	TRBJ2-5	CASRLVGGGRLETQYF
TRBV12-3/TRBV12-4	TRBJ2-5	CASSSGTQGPQETQYF
TRBV3-1	TRBJ2-2	CASSQWTSGRVNTGELFF
TRBV29-1	TRBJ2-3	CSVLGTRVNSYTQYF
TRBV29-1	TRBJ1-2	CSVEDGGLTYGYTF
TRBV10-3	TRBJ2-7	CAISPTGRVEQYF
TRBV4-2	TRBJ2-2	CASSQDSRLDSPTGELFF
TRBV28	TRBJ2-1	CASSLLPGIKGPNEQFF
TRBV28	TRBJ2-1	CASSLSPYEQFF
TRBV20-1	TRBJ2-6	CSARRRTSGGAGANVLTF
TRBV5-1	TRBJ2-5	CASSPPGGQQETQYF
TRBV12-3/TRBV12-4	TRBJ2-7	CATAVEAYEQYF
TRBV15	TRBJ2-4	CATSTGNIQYF
TRBV6-5	TRBJ2-1	CASSWDRGDNEQFF
TRBV23-1	TRBJ2-4	CASSQLKQLAGGRGNIQYF
TRBV4-2	TRBJ2-2	CASSQELAGLVTGELFF
TRBV7-3	TRBJ2-2	CASSLLQVGELFF
TRBV14	TRBJ2-7	CASSQPGVMGSYEQYF
TRBV20-1	TRBJ2-7	CSADTSLHPYEQYF
TRBV3-1	TRBJ2-7	CASTATSWGNYEQYF
TRBV24-1	TRBJ2-1	CASGTSGYNEQFF
TRBV20-1	TRBJ2-2	CSALVPGELFF
TRBV5-1	TRBJ2-7	CASSPDSGLSYEQYF